This section outlines one T cell receptor beta chain sequence together with its context. TCRdb's table, derived via immunoSEQ multiplex PCR, lists solely in-frame clones and lacks some. This repertoire shows about 52,000 clones, approximately 92% found once; its top ten account for roughly 0.71%. The V end was cut by 6 bases, the J end by 0 bases, with 5 bases between. CDR3 size: 11 residues. CDR1 is DFQATT and CDR2 is SNEGSKA in the germline V gene (reference sequence). The sample comes from a study of T cell changes during pregnancy in multiple sclerosis. The chain employs TRBV20-1 and TRBJ1-1, with unresolved D. The sample consisted of CD4+ T cells from peripheral blood mononuclear cells, taken in the third trimester of pregnancy. The sequence came from a female donor with multiple sclerosis, enrolled in a pregnancy study. CDR3 amino acids: CSAPVNTEAFF. CDR3 in DNA: TGCAGTGCCCCCGTGAACACTGAAGCTTTCTTT.